This T cell receptor beta chain was retrieved from a study of T cells in Graves' hyperthyroidism and ophthalmopathy. Notes on the study in general: Researchers report that a 13 V-J model separated ophthalmopathy from stable hyperthyroidism. A median 6.5 months before onset, the model predicted ophthalmopathy.

This CDR3 region has 16 residues. Germline V gene sequence: CDR1 SNHLY, CDR2 FYNNEI. J gave up 3 bases and V 7 bases, and 10 bases lay outside the gene matches. Diagnoses were established using clinical symptoms, serum thyroxine and TRAb, thyroid ultrasound and orbital computed tomography. TCR beta CDR3 region amplification was performed from RNA transcripts. With the HTBI primer set, the TCR CDR3 went through a first round of RT-PCR. TCRdb recomputed calls from the multiplex PCR reads with MiXCR, one row per CDR3 protein. The sample has hundreds of thousands of distinct CDR3 sequences, approximately 42% seen once; the top ten hold about 7.2%. On this clonotype: The antigen is undetermined.

The source is an adult man with Graves' disease, either hyperthyroidism or ophthalmopathy (not recorded which). The sample taken for sequencing was peripheral blood or thyroid tissue (not recorded which). The J gene is TRBJ1-5, the V gene TRBV2; 9 nucleotides match TRBD1. CDR3 coding DNA: TGTGCCAGCAAGGTGCAGGGGACAGGGTTCAATCAGCCCCAGCATTTT. Amino acids: CASKVQGTGFNQPQHF.